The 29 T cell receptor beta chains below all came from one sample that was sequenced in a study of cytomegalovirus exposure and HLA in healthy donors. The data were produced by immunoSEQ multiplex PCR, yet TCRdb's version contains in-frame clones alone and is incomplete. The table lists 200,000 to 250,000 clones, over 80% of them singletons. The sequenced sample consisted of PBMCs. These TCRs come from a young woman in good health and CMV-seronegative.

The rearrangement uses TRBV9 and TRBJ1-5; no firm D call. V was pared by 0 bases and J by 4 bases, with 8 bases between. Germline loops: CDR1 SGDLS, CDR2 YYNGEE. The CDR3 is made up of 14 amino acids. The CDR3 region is CASSVGAANQPQHF. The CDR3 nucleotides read TGTGCCAGCAGCGTAGGGGCCGCAAATCAGCCCCAGCATTTT.

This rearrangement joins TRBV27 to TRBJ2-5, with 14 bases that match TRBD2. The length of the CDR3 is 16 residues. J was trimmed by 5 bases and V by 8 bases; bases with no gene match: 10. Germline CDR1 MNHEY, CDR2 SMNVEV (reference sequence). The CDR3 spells CASGRLAGGPQETQYF. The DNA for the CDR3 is TGTGCCAGCGGCCGACTAGCGGGAGGGCCGCAGGAGACCCAGTACTTC.

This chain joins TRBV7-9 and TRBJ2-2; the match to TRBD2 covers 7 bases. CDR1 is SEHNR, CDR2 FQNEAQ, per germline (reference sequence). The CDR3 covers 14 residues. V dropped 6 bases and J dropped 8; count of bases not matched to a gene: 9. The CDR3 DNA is TGTGCCAGCAGACCCCGACTAGCAGGGGGGGAGCTGTTTTTT. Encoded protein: CASRPRLAGGELFF.

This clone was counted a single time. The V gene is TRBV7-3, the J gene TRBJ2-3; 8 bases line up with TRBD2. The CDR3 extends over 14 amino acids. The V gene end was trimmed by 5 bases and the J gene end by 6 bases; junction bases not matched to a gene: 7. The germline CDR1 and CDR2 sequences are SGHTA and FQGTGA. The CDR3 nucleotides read TGTGCCAGCAGCCCCAATCGGGGGGGGGATACGCAGTATTTT. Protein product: CASSPNRGGDTQYF.

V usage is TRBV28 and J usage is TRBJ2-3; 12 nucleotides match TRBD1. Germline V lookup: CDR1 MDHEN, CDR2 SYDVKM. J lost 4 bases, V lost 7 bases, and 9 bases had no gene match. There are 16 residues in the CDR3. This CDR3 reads CASIFGDRGRSDTQYF. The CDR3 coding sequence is TGTGCCAGCATATTCGGGGACAGGGGGCGATCAGATACGCAGTATTTT. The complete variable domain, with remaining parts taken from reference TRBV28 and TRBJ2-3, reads DVKVTQSSRYLVKRTGEKVFLECVQDMDHENMFWYRQDPGLGLRLIYFSYDVKMKEKGDIPEGYSVSREKKERFSLILESASTNQTSMYLCASIFGDRGRSDTQYFGPGTRLTVL.

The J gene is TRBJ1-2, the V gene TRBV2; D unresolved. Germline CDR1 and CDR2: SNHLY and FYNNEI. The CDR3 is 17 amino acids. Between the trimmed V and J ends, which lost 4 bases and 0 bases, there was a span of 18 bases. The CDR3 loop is CASSVSLPIPSNYGYTF. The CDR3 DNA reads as TGTGCCAGCAGTGTTAGCCTGCCTATACCTTCTAACTATGGCTACACCTTC.

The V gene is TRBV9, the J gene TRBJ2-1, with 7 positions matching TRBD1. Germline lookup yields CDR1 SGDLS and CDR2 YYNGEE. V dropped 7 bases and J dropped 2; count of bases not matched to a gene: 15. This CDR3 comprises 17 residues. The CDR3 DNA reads TGTGCCAGCTCGCGACAGGGAATTACCCGGACCTACAATGAGCAGTTCTTC. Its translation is CASSRQGITRTYNEQFF.

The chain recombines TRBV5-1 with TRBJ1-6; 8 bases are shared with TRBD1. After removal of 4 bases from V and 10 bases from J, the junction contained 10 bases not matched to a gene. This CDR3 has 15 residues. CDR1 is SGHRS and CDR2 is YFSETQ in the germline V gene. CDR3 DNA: TGCGCCAGCAGCCCGGGGACAGGATCGGACTCACCCCTCCACTTT. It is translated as CASSPGTGSDSPLHF.

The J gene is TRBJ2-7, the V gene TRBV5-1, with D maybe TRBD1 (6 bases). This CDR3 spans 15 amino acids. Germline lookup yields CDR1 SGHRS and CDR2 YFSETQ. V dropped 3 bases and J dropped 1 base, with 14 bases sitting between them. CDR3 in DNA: TGCGCCAGCAGCTCCCGGGACATTTTTTCCTACGAGCAGTACTTC. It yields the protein CASSSRDIFSYEQYF.

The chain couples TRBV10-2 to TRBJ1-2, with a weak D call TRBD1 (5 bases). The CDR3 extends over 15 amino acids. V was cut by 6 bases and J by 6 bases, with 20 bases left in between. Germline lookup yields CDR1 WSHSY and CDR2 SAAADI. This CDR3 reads CASRDVGGMTDGYTF. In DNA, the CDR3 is TGCGCCAGCAGGGACGTGGGGGGAATGACGGATGGCTACACCTTC.

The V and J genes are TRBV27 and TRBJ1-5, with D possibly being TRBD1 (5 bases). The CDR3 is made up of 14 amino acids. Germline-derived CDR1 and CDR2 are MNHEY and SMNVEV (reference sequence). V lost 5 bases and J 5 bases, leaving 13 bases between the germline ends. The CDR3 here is CASSLRRTYQPQHF. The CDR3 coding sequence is TGTGCCAGCAGTCTTAGACGGACATATCAGCCCCAGCATTTT.

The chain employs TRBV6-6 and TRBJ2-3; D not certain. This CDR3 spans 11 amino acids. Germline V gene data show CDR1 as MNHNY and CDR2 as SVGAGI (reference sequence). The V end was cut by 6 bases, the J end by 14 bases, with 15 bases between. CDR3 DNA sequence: TGTGCCAGCAGGAAAGACAATCCCCCGTATTTT. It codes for CASRKDNPPYF.

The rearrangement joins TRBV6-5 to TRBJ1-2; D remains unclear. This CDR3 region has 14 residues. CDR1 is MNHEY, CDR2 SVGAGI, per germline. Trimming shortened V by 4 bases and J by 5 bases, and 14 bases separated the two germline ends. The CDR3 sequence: CASSFTDGGYGYTF. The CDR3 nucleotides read TGTGCCAGCAGTTTCACGGACGGAGGGTATGGCTACACCTTC.

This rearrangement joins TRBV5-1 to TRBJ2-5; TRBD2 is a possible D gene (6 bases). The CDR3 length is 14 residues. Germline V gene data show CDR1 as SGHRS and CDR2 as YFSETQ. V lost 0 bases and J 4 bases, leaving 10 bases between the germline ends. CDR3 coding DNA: TGCGCCAGCAGCTTGGCGGGGGAATCAGAGACCCAGTACTTC. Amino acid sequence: CASSLAGESETQYF.

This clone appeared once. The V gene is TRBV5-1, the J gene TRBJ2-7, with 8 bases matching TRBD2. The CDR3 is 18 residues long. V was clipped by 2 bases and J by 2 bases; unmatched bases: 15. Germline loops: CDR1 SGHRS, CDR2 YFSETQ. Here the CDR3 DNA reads TGCGCCAGCAGCTTTTCTGTCCTAGCGGGCCTGGTGGCCTACGAGCAGTACTTC. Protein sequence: CASSFSVLAGLVAYEQYF.

For the CDR3, the DNA is TGTGCCAGCAGCGTAGCTGGGACTAGCGCCTACAATGAGCAGTTCTTC. Translation: CASSVAGTSAYNEQFF. The V and J genes are TRBV9 and TRBJ2-1, with 10 bases aligning to TRBD2. V lost 0 bases and J lost 2; bases outside the gene matches: 2. Per the germline V gene, CDR1 is SGDLS and CDR2 is YYNGEE. The CDR3 spans 16 residues.

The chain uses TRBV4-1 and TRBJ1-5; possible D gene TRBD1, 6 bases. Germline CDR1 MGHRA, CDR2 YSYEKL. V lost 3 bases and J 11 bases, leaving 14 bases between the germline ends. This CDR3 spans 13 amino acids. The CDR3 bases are TGCGCCAGCAGCCATCCCGAAGAGGGGGCCCAGCATTTT. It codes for CASSHPEEGAQHF.

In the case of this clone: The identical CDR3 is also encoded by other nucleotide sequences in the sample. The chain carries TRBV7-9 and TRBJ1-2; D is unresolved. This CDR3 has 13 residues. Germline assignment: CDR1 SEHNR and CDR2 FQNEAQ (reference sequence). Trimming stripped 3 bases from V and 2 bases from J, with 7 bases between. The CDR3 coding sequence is TGTGCCAGCAGCTTGGGAGGGAACTATGGCTACACCTTC. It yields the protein CASSLGGNYGYTF.

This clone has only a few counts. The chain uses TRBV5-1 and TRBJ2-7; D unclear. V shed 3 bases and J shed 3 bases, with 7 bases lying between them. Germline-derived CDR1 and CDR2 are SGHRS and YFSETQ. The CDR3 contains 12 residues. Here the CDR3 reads CASSSRNYEQYF. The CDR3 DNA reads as TGCGCCAGCAGCTCGAGAAACTACGAGCAGTACTTC.

As DNA, the CDR3 is TGCGCCAGCAGCCCTGGACAGGGCACTGAAGCTTTCTTT. Encoded protein: CASSPGQGTEAFF. The chain uses TRBV5-1 and TRBJ1-1; 8 bases are shared with TRBD1. The CDR3 sequence is 13 residues long. V dropped 4 bases and J dropped 4; count of bases not matched to a gene: 3. Germline lookup yields CDR1 SGHRS and CDR2 YFSETQ. Combining the CDR3 with reference TRBV5-1 and TRBJ1-1 gives the whole variable domain KAGVTQTPRYLIKTRGQQVTLSCSPISGHRSVSWYQQTPGQGLQFLFEYFSETQRNKGNFPGRFSGRQFSNSRSEMNVSTLELGDSALYLCASSPGQGTEAFFGQGTRLTVV.

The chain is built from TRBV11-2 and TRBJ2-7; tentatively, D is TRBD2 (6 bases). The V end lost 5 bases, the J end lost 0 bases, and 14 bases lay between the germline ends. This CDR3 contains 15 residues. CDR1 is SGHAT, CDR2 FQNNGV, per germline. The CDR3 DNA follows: TGTGCCAGCAGCGGAGGGAGCGGGCTCTCCTACGAGCAGTACTTC. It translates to CASSGGSGLSYEQYF.

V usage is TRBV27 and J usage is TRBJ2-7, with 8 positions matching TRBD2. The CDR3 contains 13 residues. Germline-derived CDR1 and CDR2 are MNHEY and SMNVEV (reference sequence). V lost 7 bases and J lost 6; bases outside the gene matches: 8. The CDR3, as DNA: TGTGCCAGCACCTCCCTCGCGGGGGGCGAGCAGTACTTC. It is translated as CASTSLAGGEQYF.

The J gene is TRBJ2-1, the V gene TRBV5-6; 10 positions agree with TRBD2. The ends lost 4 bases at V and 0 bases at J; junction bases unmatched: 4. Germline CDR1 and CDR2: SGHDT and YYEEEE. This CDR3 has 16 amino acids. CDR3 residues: CASSVPSGSSYNEQFF. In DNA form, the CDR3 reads TGTGCCAGCAGCGTCCCTAGCGGGAGCTCCTACAATGAGCAGTTCTTC.

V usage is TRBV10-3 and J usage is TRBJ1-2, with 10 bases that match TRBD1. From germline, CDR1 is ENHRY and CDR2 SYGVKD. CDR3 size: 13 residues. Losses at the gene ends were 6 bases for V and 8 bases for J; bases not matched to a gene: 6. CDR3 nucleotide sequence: TGTGCCATCAGACCGGGACAGGGGAGCGGCTACACCTTC. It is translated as CAIRPGQGSGYTF.

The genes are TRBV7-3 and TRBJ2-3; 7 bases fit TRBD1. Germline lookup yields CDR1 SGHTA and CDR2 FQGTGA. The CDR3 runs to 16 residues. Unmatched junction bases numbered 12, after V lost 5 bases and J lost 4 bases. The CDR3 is CASSPQGGRVPDTQYF. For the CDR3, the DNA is TGTGCCAGCAGCCCACAAGGGGGCAGGGTACCAGATACGCAGTATTTT.

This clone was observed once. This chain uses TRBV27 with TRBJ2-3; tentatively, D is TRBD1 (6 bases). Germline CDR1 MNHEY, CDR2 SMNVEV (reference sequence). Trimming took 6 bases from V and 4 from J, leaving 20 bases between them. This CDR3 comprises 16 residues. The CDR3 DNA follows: TGTGCCAGCAGCCCTTGGGGGCCTTCAGGCCCAGATACGCAGTATTTT. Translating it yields CASSPWGPSGPDTQYF.

The CDR3 DNA reads TGTGCCAGCAGCTTATACAGGGAAGGCTACGAGCAGTACTTC. The encoded protein is CASSLYREGYEQYF. The rearrangement uses TRBV7-9 and TRBJ2-7; the D gene is possibly TRBD1 (6 bases). V was cut by 2 bases and J by 3 bases, with 11 bases left in between. Germline CDR1 and CDR2: SEHNR and FQNEAQ (reference sequence). The CDR3 extends over 14 amino acids.

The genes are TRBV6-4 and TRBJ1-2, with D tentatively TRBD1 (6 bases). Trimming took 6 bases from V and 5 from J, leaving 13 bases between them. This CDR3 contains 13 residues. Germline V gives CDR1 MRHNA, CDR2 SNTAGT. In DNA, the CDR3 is TGTGCCAGCAGGAAGGACAGCGATTATGGCTACACCTTC. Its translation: CASRKDSDYGYTF.

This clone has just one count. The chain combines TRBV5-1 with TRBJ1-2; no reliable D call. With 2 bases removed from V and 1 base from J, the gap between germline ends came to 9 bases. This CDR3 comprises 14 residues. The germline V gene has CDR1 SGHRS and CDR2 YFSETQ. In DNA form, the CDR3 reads TGCGCCAGCAGCTTTCACGCGAATAACTATGGCTACACCTTC. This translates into CASSFHANNYGYTF.